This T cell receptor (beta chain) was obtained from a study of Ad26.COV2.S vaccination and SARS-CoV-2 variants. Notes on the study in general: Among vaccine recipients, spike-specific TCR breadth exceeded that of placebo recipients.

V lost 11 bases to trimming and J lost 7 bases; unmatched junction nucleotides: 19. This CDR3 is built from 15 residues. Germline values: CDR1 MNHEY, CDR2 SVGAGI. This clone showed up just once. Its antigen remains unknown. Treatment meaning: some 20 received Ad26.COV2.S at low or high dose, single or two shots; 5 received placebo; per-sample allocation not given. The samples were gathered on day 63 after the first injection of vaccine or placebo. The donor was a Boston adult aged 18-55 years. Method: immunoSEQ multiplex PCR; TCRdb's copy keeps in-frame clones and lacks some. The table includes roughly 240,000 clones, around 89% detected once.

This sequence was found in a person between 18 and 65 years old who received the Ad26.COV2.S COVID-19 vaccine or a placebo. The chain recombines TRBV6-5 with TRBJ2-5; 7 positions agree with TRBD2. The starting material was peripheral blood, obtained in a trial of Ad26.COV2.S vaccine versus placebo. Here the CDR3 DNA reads TGTGCCGCGCAGAGGGGTGGGGAGCGGGAAGTGACCCAGTACTTC. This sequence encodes CAAQRGGEREVTQYF.